Below, one T cell receptor beta chain is given with its context. Its antigen is not known. These data belong to a study of post-analysis software for immune sequencing data. General study results and limits: Among roughly five TRBV segments more frequent in patients than controls were TRBV5-6, TRBV5-1 and TRBV20-1. Normalized Chao1 diversity in multiple sclerosis patients fell significantly below that of controls.

From germline, CDR1 is MGHRA and CDR2 YSYEKL. The CDR3 has 16 residues. The ends were cut back, 0 bases at V and 3 bases at J, with 15 bases in the middle. Unique molecular identifiers featured in each of the TCR beta cDNA libraries. MiXCR was run by TCRdb on the PCR reads, yielding one entry per CDR3 protein. The sample holds 450,000 to 650,000 distinct CDR3 sequences, about 44% seen once. This receptor was obtained from a girl between 10 and 17 years old with multiple sclerosis. The sample was blood. This chain joins TRBV4-1 and TRBJ2-7; D gene uncertain. The CDR3 reads CASSQDGWSRIYEQYF. The CDR3 DNA sequence: TGCGCCAGCAGCCAAGATGGTTGGAGCAGGATCTACGAGCAGTACTTC.